The rows below give T cell receptor beta chains drawn from one sample of a study of human T cells and chemical hapten exposure. TCRdb independently ran MiXCR on the RACE reads; one entry per CDR3 protein. This sample has about 59,000 distinct CDR3 sequences, with approximately 10% found just once. The sequencing here drew on whole blood, taken in connection with sensitization to the hapten diphenylcyclopropenone (DPC). Receptors were obtained from a woman aged 40-49 years with alopecia areata. Some clones in this sample may be carry-over from other donors' samples. The CDR3 runs from the conserved cysteine through the conserved F or W. D genes are given only for firm matches. Not all rows give a size; the values are once, few, many and, for expanded clones, a class.

size: NA
J: TRBJ2-3
V: TRBV11-3
D: TRBD2
DNA: TGTGCCAGCAGCGCGCCCCCCGGGACTAGCGGCACAGATACGCAGTATTTT
CDR3: CASSAPPGTSGTDTQYF

size: many
J: TRBJ2-7
V: TRBV6-5
D: TRBD2
DNA: TGTGCCAGCAGTTGGGGACTAGGCGCATACGAGCAGTACTTC
CDR3: CASSWGLGAYEQYF

size: many
J: TRBJ2-2
V: TRBV11-2
D: NA
DNA: TGTGCCAGCAGCTTAGATCTCTCCACCGGGGAGCTGTTTTTT
CDR3: CASSLDLSTGELFF

size: many
J: TRBJ2-7
V: TRBV7-6
D: TRBD1
DNA: TGTGCCAGCAGCCAGGGACAGCCTCCCTACGAGCAGTACTTC
CDR3: CASSQGQPPYEQYF

size: NA
J: TRBJ1-2
V: TRBV20-1
D: NA
DNA: TGCAGTGCCTCCAAACAGTCTTCTCAAGGCTACACCTTC
CDR3: CSASKQSSQGYTF

size: NA
J: TRBJ1-1
V: TRBV30
D: TRBD1
DNA: TGTACCTGGGGGACAGCGAACACTGAAGCTTTCTTT
CDR3: CTWGTANTEAFF

size: many
J: TRBJ2-3
V: TRBV9
D: NA
DNA: TGTGCCAGCAGCGTCTTCCCGGGCACAGATACGCAGTATTTT
CDR3: CASSVFPGTDTQYF

size: NA
J: TRBJ2-7
V: TRBV19
D: TRBD2
DNA: TGTGCCAGTGGGGCGGGAGAACGCGAGCAGTACTTC
CDR3: CASGAGEREQYF

size: many
J: TRBJ2-7
V: TRBV3-1
D: NA
DNA: TGTGCCAGCAGCCCGTCGGGGGCACCGGAGCAGTACTTC
CDR3: CASSPSGAPEQYF

size: many
J: TRBJ2-1
V: TRBV6-5
D: TRBD2
DNA: TGTGCCAGCTCTCGCGGGAGGGTCTACAATGAGCAGTTCTTC
CDR3: CASSRGRVYNEQFF

size: NA
J: TRBJ1-5
V: TRBV30
D: NA
DNA: TGTGCCTGGAGTGTAAAATCCCAAGGGCAGCCCCAGCATTTT
CDR3: CAWSVKSQGQPQHF

size: NA
J: TRBJ2-1
V: TRBV29-1
D: TRBD1
DNA: TGCAGCGTTGAGGACAGGAACAATGAGCAGTTCTTC
CDR3: CSVEDRNNEQFF

size: NA
J: TRBJ2-3
V: TRBV20-1
D: TRBD2
DNA: TGCAGTGCTAGAGTAGTAGCGGGGGAGGCAGATACGCAGTATTTT
CDR3: CSARVVAGEADTQYF

size: many
J: TRBJ1-5
V: TRBV29-1
D: NA
DNA: TGCAGCGGTGGACAGCAGGGTCAGCCCCAGCATTTT
CDR3: CSGGQQGQPQHF

size: few
J: TRBJ1-1
V: TRBV4-2
D: TRBD1
DNA: TGTGCCAGCAGCCAACGACAGGGAATCACTGAAGCTTTCTTT
CDR3: CASSQRQGITEAFF

size: many
J: TRBJ2-1
V: TRBV19
D: TRBD2
DNA: TGTGCCAGTAGTGGTAGCGGGAGTTCCTACAATGAGCAGTTCTTC
CDR3: CASSGSGSSYNEQFF

size: few
J: TRBJ1-2
V: TRBV29-1
D: TRBD1
DNA: TGCAGCGTTACAGGGGGCAGTGACTATGGCTACACCTTC
CDR3: CSVTGGSDYGYTF

size: few
J: TRBJ1-4
V: TRBV11-2
D: NA
DNA: TGTGCCAGCTCGACCGCGGTGAAACTGTTTTTT
CDR3: CASSTAVKLFF

size: many
J: TRBJ1-3
V: TRBV28
D: NA
DNA: TGTGCCAGCAGGGAACGCCACTCTGGAAACACCATATATTTT
CDR3: CASRERHSGNTIYF

size: many
J: TRBJ1-5
V: TRBV12-3/TRBV12-4
D: NA
DNA: TGTGCCAGCAGCCCATCGGGGGCTTATAGCAATCAGCCCCAGCATTTT
CDR3: CASSPSGAYSNQPQHF

size: many
J: TRBJ1-2
V: TRBV10-3
D: NA
DNA: TGTGCCTCAACAGCAAACTATGGCTACACCTTC
CDR3: CASTANYGYTF

size: many
J: TRBJ1-2
V: TRBV7-2
D: TRBD1
DNA: TGTGCCAGCACCCTTTCCGGACAGGGGTCCTATGGCTACACCTTC
CDR3: CASTLSGQGSYGYTF

size: many
J: TRBJ2-1
V: TRBV7-2
D: TRBD2
DNA: TGTGCCAGCAGGTTGACTAGCAGCAACGACAATGAGCAGTTCTTC
CDR3: CASRLTSSNDNEQFF

size: few
J: TRBJ1-1
V: TRBV20-1
D: NA
DNA: TGCAGTGCTAGTCGTCGTGTGAACACTGAAGCTTTCTTT
CDR3: CSASRRVNTEAFF

size: few
J: TRBJ2-3
V: TRBV4-1
D: TRBD1
DNA: TGCGCCAGCAGCCCGGACCGGGACAGGGTTATTACTAGCACAGATACGCAGTATTTT
CDR3: CASSPDRDRVITSTDTQYF

size: NA
J: TRBJ2-1
V: TRBV28
D: NA
DNA: TGTGCCAGCAACTCGGGATTGGGGTACAATGAGCAGTTCTTC
CDR3: CASNSGLGYNEQFF

size: many
J: TRBJ2-7
V: TRBV12-3/TRBV12-4
D: NA
DNA: TGTGCCAGCAGTTTAGGGGAGCCTTACGAGCAGTACTTC
CDR3: CASSLGEPYEQYF

size: NA
J: TRBJ2-7
V: TRBV6-6
D: NA
DNA: TGTGCCAGCAGTTCCGACCCGACCGCTGCAGTCGAGCAGTACTTC
CDR3: CASSSDPTAAVEQYF

size: NA
J: TRBJ2-4
V: TRBV6-5
D: NA
DNA: TGTGCCAGCAGTACCACACCAGCAGGGCGAAACTCCCCTACGACCAACATTCAGTACTTC
CDR3: CASSTTPAGRNSPTTNIQYF

size: NA
J: TRBJ2-1
V: TRBV12-2
D: NA
DNA: TGTGCAAGTCGCTTAGAGGGCCAGGCCTCATCCTACAATGAGCAGTTCTTC
CDR3: CASRLEGQASSYNEQFF

size: many
J: TRBJ2-3
V: TRBV11-2
D: TRBD2
DNA: TGTGCCAGCAGCCCAGCGGGGGCCTCAGATACGCAGTATTTT
CDR3: CASSPAGASDTQYF

size: many
J: TRBJ2-3
V: TRBV20-1
D: NA
DNA: TGCAGTGCTACCCAGCCCGGCACAGATACGCAGTATTTT
CDR3: CSATQPGTDTQYF

size: NA
J: TRBJ2-6
V: TRBV29-1
D: NA
DNA: TGCAGCGTTGATTTTGGGGCCAACGTCCTGACTTTC
CDR3: CSVDFGANVLTF

size: NA
J: TRBJ1-6
V: TRBV12-3/TRBV12-4
D: TRBD1
DNA: TGTGCCAGCAGTCCCGAATCTGACAGGGATTCACCCCTCCACTTT
CDR3: CASSPESDRDSPLHF

size: few
J: TRBJ2-7
V: TRBV20-1
D: NA
DNA: TGCAGTGCTAGGTCCGACAGGGACTTCTACGAGCAGTACTTC
CDR3: CSARSDRDFYEQYF

size: many
J: TRBJ1-6
V: TRBV5-5
D: NA
DNA: TGTGCCAGCAGCCAGGAGGGGGGGCGAGGTAATTCACCCCTCCACTTT
CDR3: CASSQEGGRGNSPLHF

size: few
J: TRBJ1-1
V: TRBV6-5
D: NA
DNA: TGTGCCAGCGGCCTCCCTCGGGCTGTCGCTTTCTTT
CDR3: CASGLPRAVAFF

size: few
J: TRBJ1-5
V: TRBV19
D: NA
DNA: TGTGCCAGTAGTATAGGGCAGATCCAGCCCCAGCATTTT
CDR3: CASSIGQIQPQHF

size: NA
J: TRBJ1-6
V: TRBV5-4
D: NA
DNA: TGTGCCAGCAGCTTGGATGGAGGGGGCTCCTATAATTCACCCCTCCACTTT
CDR3: CASSLDGGGSYNSPLHF

size: NA
J: TRBJ2-5
V: TRBV29-1
D: NA
DNA: TGCAGCGTCGGGATCCGGGTCGTCCAAGAGACCCAGTACTTC
CDR3: CSVGIRVVQETQYF

size: NA
J: TRBJ2-1
V: TRBV5-4
D: TRBD1
DNA: TGTGCCAGCAGCCCACGCCCCCCGGGACAGGGGGCAAACAATGAGCAGTTCTTC
CDR3: CASSPRPPGQGANNEQFF

size: NA
J: TRBJ2-5
V: TRBV5-4
D: NA
DNA: TGTGCCAGCAGCTTTGGTGGAGATGGAGAGACCCAGTACTTC
CDR3: CASSFGGDGETQYF

size: NA
J: TRBJ2-5
V: TRBV19
D: NA
DNA: TGTGCCAGTAGAGACAGGCGAGAGACCCAGTACTTC
CDR3: CASRDRRETQYF

size: many
J: TRBJ1-4
V: TRBV29-1
D: NA
DNA: TGCAGCGTTCGAGGGCTCGAAGAAAAACTGTTTTTT
CDR3: CSVRGLEEKLFF

size: NA
J: TRBJ2-1
V: TRBV12-3/TRBV12-4
D: TRBD2
DNA: TGTGCCAGCAGGCTGCTAGCGGTAGGGGATGAGCAGTTCTTC
CDR3: CASRLLAVGDEQFF

size: many
J: TRBJ2-5
V: TRBV7-9
D: NA
DNA: TGTGCCAGCAGCTTCGATACGGGCCCGCTAGGGACCCAGTACTTC
CDR3: CASSFDTGPLGTQYF

size: many
J: TRBJ2-1
V: TRBV30
D: TRBD2
DNA: TGTGCCTGGAGTGTACGGTCTAGCGGGAGAAGTTCCTACAATGAGCAGTTCTTC
CDR3: CAWSVRSSGRSSYNEQFF

size: NA
J: TRBJ2-1
V: TRBV15
D: TRBD2
DNA: TGTGCCACCAGCAGAGAAGGGACTAGCGGAGGGCAATACAATGAGCAGTTCTTC
CDR3: CATSREGTSGGQYNEQFF

size: many
J: TRBJ2-5
V: TRBV11-1
D: TRBD2
DNA: TGTGCCAGCAGCAAGACTAGCGGGGAGACCCAGTACTTC
CDR3: CASSKTSGETQYF

size: few
J: TRBJ2-5
V: TRBV29-1
D: NA
DNA: TGCAGCGTATCGTTAGGGACGGAGACCCAGTACTTC
CDR3: CSVSLGTETQYF

size: many
J: TRBJ2-7
V: TRBV6-5
D: NA
DNA: TGTGCCAGCAGTTACTCGCGCAGGGGGGCTTCGAACGAGCAGTACTTC
CDR3: CASSYSRRGASNEQYF

size: many
J: TRBJ2-5
V: TRBV27
D: TRBD1
DNA: TGTGCCAGCAGTCCTCTCGGACAGGAAGAGACCCAGTACTTC
CDR3: CASSPLGQEETQYF

size: few
J: TRBJ2-7
V: TRBV12-3/TRBV12-4
D: TRBD2
DNA: TGTGCCAGCAGTACCGCGGGGGGGCCCTCCTACGAGCAGTACTTC
CDR3: CASSTAGGPSYEQYF

size: many
J: TRBJ2-7
V: TRBV12-3/TRBV12-4
D: NA
DNA: TGTGCCAGCAGTCCGGGTTGGGGTTTGCTGTCCTACGAGCAGTACTTC
CDR3: CASSPGWGLLSYEQYF

size: few
J: TRBJ2-3
V: TRBV14
D: TRBD1
DNA: TGTGCCAGCAGCCAAGAGAGGACAGGGGTGGATACGCAGTATTTT
CDR3: CASSQERTGVDTQYF

size: NA
J: TRBJ2-7
V: TRBV7-9
D: NA
DNA: TGTGCCAGCAGCCTCCTATGGACGGGCGAGCAGTACTTC
CDR3: CASSLLWTGEQYF